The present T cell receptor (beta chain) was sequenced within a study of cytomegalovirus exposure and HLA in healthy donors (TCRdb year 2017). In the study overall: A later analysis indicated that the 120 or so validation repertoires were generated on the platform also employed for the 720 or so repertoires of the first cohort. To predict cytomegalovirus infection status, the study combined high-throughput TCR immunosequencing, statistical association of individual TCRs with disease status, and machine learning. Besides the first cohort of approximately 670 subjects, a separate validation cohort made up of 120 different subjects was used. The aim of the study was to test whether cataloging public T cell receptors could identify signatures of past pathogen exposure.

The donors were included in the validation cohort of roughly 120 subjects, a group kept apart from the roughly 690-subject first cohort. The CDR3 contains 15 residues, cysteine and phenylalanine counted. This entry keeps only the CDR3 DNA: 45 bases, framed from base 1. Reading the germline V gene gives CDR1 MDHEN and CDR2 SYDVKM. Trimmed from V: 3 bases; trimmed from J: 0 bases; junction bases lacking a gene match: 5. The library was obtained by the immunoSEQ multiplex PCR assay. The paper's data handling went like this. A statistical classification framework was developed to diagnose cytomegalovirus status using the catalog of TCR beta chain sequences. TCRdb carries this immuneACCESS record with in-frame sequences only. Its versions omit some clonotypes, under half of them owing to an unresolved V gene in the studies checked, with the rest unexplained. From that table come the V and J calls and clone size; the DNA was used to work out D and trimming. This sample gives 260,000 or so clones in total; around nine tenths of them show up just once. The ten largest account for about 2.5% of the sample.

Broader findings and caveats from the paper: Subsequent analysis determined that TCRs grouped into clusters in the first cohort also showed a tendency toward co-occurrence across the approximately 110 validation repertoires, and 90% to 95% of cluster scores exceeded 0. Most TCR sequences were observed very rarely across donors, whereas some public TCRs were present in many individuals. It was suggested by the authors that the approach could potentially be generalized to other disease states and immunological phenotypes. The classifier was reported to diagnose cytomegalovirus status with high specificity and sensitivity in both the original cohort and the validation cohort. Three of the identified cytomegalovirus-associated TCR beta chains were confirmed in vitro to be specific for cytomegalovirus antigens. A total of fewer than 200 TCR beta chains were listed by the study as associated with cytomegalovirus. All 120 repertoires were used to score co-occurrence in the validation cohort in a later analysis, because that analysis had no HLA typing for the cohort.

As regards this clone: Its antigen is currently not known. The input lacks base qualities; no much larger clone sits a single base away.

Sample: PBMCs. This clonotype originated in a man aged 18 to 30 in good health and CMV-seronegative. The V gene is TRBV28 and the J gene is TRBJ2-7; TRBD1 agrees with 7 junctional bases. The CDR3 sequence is CASSFSRGSSYEQYF. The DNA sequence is TGTGCCAGCAGTTTTTCCAGGGGGAGCTCCTACGAGCAGTACTTC. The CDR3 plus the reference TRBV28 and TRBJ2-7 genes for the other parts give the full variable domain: DVKVTQSSRYLVKRTGEKVFLECVQDMDHENMFWYRQDPGLGLRLIYFSYDVKMKEKGDIPEGYSVSREKKERFSLILESASTNQTSMYLCASSFSRGSSYEQYFGPGTRLTVT.